The next 22 T cell receptor beta chains were all read from a single sample in a study of T-cell reconstitution after alpha-beta-depleted transplantation in children. A TCRbeta library incorporating unique molecular identifiers was prepared. TCRdb re-called the PCR reads through MiXCR, storing one row per CDR3 protein. This table has about 150,000 distinct CDR3 sequences, over 8.5% appearing once. Here the sequenced sample was PBMCs, taken before TCRalphabeta/CD19-depleted stem cell transplant. The source of these receptors is a boy aged 2 to 9 with acute myeloid leukemia, due to receive a stem cell transplant.

This clonotype was recorded at least ten times. This chain uses TRBV10-3 with TRBJ2-5, with no clear D. V dropped 10 bases and J dropped 3 bases, with 21 bases sitting between them. Germline-derived CDR1 and CDR2 are ENHRY and SYGVKD. This CDR3 comprises 15 residues. The CDR3 protein is CATRGSATLEETQYF. The CDR3, as DNA: TGTGCCACCCGAGGCAGCGCCACCCTAGAAGAGACCCAGTACTTC.

A few counts support this clonotype. The chain combines TRBV3-1 with TRBJ2-5, with 9 nucleotides matching TRBD1. Losses at the gene ends were 3 bases for V and 4 bases for J; bases not matched to a gene: 9. Germline V gene data show CDR1 as LGHDT and CDR2 as YNNKEL (reference sequence). The length of the CDR3 is 16 residues. The CDR3 is CASSQLDRGFGETQYF. The CDR3 DNA follows: TGTGCCAGCAGCCAGTTAGACAGGGGGTTCGGAGAGACCCAGTACTTC.

This clonotype has a count of ten or more. The chain couples TRBV20-1 to TRBJ2-7; TRBD2 matches 8 bases. After removal of 5 bases from V and 5 bases from J, the junction contained 14 bases not matched to a gene. CDR3 length: 15 residues. Germline values: CDR1 DFQATT, CDR2 SNEGSKA (reference sequence). CDR3 DNA sequence: TGCAGTGCTCACCTTTTGACGGGACTAGAGAACGAGCAGTACTTC. Its translation is CSAHLLTGLENEQYF.

This clonotype was picked up many times. The rearrangement uses TRBV4-2 and TRBJ2-1, with no clear D. Germline CDR1 is LGHNA and CDR2 is YNFKEQ. The CDR3 covers 11 residues. V was clipped by 1 base and J by 10 bases, with 5 bases between them. The CDR3 loop reads CASSQGLEQFF. The CDR3 coding sequence is TGTGCCAGCAGCCAAGGCTTAGAGCAGTTCTTC.

This clonotype was detected many times. The chain is built from TRBV5-5 and TRBJ1-4, with D hard to call. The CDR3 extends over 16 amino acids. Germline V CDR1 and CDR2: SGHKS, YYEKEE (reference sequence). V shed 1 base and J shed 3 bases, with 13 bases lying between them. In DNA, the CDR3 is TGTGCCAGCAGCTTGAGTGGTGGCCGTTCTAATGAAAAACTGTTTTTT. It specifies CASSLSGGRSNEKLFF.

This clonotype was found many times. The genes are TRBV5-4 and TRBJ2-6, with D possibly being TRBD1 (5 bases). Germline CDR1 SGHNT, CDR2 YYREEE (reference sequence). Deletions cut 5 bases from V and 1 base from J, with 13 bases between. This CDR3 comprises 16 residues. The CDR3 coding sequence is TGTGCCAGCAGTTCCCCAGGGCCGTCTGGGGCCAACGTCCTGACTTTC. It codes for CASSSPGPSGANVLTF.

This clonotype was picked up many times. As DNA, the CDR3 is TGCAGTGCTAGAGAGGGAGGGTTAAATCAGCCCCAGCATTTT. Translation gives CSAREGGLNQPQHF. The V gene is TRBV20-1, the J gene TRBJ1-5; D remains ambiguous. Germline V lookup: CDR1 DFQATT, CDR2 SNEGSKA (reference sequence). The CDR3 is 14 amino acids. Trimming removed 0 bases at V and 4 bases at J, with 10 bases between.

In its sample, this clonotype was seen many times. The V gene is TRBV15, the J gene TRBJ1-5; D is possibly TRBD1 (6 bases). This CDR3 contains 17 residues. Trimming took 3 bases from V and 0 from J, leaving 15 bases between them. From germline, CDR1 is LNHNV and CDR2 YYDKDF (reference sequence). The CDR3, as DNA: TGTGCCACCAGCAGTCTACAGGGAGGATATAGCAATCAGCCCCAGCATTTT. Its translation is CATSSLQGGYSNQPQHF. The full variable domain, in which reference TRBV15 and TRBJ1-5 provide the parts outside the CDR3, is DAMVIQNPRYQVTQFGKPVTLSCSQTLNHNVMYWYQQKSSQAPKLLFHYYDKDFNNEADTPDNFQSRRPNTSFCFLDIRSPGLGDTAMYLCATSSLQGGYSNQPQHFGDGTRLSIL.

Many counts were recorded for this clonotype. The chain combines TRBV20-1 with TRBJ2-5; D not certain. Per germline, CDR1 DFQATT and CDR2 SNEGSKA (reference sequence). This CDR3 comprises 13 residues. V was clipped by 2 bases and J by 1 base, with 8 bases between them. The chain's CDR3 is CSARRRIQETQYF. The DNA of the CDR3 is TGCAGTGCTAGAAGACGGATCCAAGAGACCCAGTACTTC.

This clonotype has a handful of counts. The chain's CDR3 is CASSLEAQNEQFF. The DNA of the CDR3 is TGTGCCAGCAGCTTAGAGGCCCAGAATGAGCAGTTCTTC. The V call is TRBV11-2, the J call TRBJ2-1, with no clear D. V lost 0 bases and J 7 bases, leaving 7 bases between the germline ends. Germline lookup yields CDR1 SGHAT and CDR2 FQNNGV. CDR3 length equals 13 residues.

This clonotype came up many times. V usage is TRBV28 and J usage is TRBJ2-7; 9 nucleotides agree with TRBD2. The J segment lost 6 bases and the V segment lost 7 bases, leaving 7 bases of the junction unmatched. CDR3 length equals 13 residues. Germline V gene lookup returns CDR1 MDHEN and CDR2 SYDVKM. The CDR3 coding sequence is TGTGCCAGCAACGTAGCGGGAGTGGGCGAGCAGTACTTC. Translated: CASNVAGVGEQYF.

This clonotype was recorded at least ten times. The V call is TRBV6-6, the J call TRBJ1-1; D is unresolved. This CDR3 has 13 amino acids. V lost 0 bases, J lost 5 bases, and 7 bases lay in between. CDR1 is MNHNY and CDR2 is SVGAGI in the germline V gene (reference sequence). This CDR3 is CASSYSGGTEAFF. The DNA of the CDR3 is TGTGCCAGCAGTTACTCGGGAGGGACTGAAGCTTTCTTT.

Turning to this clonotype: At one end the junction does not follow the germline gene, possibly because of a read error. The chain couples TRBV12-3 or TRBV12-4 to TRBJ2-5, with no clear D. This CDR3 comprises 13 residues. The CDR3 spells CASNLQLRETQYF. For the CDR3, the DNA is TGTGCCAGCAATTTACAACTTCGCGAGACCCAGTACTTC.

This clonotype was seen ten or more times. This chain links TRBV18 with TRBJ1-1; the D is unclear. The CDR3 totals 13 residues. CDR1 and CDR2 from the germline V gene are KGHSH and LQKENI. Trimming cost V 6 bases and J 1 base, with 9 bases left between them. The CDR3 DNA is TGTGCCAGCTCGGACCCCGGGAACACTGAAGCTTTCTTT. Its protein is CASSDPGNTEAFF.

A word on this clonotype: A much larger clone differs from this one at a single base, so this may be a read error. The chain has TRBV3-1 and TRBJ2-4; 8 bases match TRBD2. This CDR3 spans 17 amino acids. CDR1 is LGHDT, CDR2 YNNKEL, per germline (reference sequence). CDR3 bases: TGTGCCAGCTGCCAAGTCACTAGCGGTCAGGCCAAAAACATTCAGTACTTC. Amino acid sequence: CASCQVTSGQAKNIQYF.

This clonotype appeared many times. The chain has TRBV10-2 and TRBJ2-7; D may correspond to TRBD1 or TRBD2 (6 bases each). The CDR3 is 13 residues long. Germline loops: CDR1 WSHSY, CDR2 SAAADI. V was shortened by 4 bases and J by 2 bases, with 9 bases between the two germline ends. The DNA of the CDR3 is TGCGCCAGCAGTGGAGGGGGGCCCTACGAGCAGTACGTC. Translation: CASSGGGPYEQYV.

This clonotype was detected ten times or more. The chain employs TRBV30 and TRBJ1-1; a possible D gene is TRBD1 (5 bases). Trimming cost V 5 bases and J 3 bases, with 13 bases left between them. Germline values: CDR1 GTSNPN, CDR2 SVGIG (reference sequence). This CDR3 has 13 amino acids. The CDR3 bases are TGTGCCTGGGCCCGGGACCTGTACACTGAAGCTTTCTTT. It is translated as CAWARDLYTEAFF.

This clonotype was seen ten or more times. This chain connects TRBV7-9 to TRBJ1-5; D unresolved. Trimming took off 2 bases at V and 2 bases at J, with 13 bases between the two ends. The CDR3 consists of 16 residues. CDR1 and CDR2 (germline): SEHNR, FQNEAQ (reference sequence). As DNA, the CDR3 is TGTGCCAGCAGCTTATCTTTGGCTCGCGGCAATCAGCCCCAGCATTTT. This encodes CASSLSLARGNQPQHF.

This clonotype was observed many times. V is TRBV15 and J is TRBJ2-7; the D gene is possibly TRBD2 (6 bases). Trimming took off 3 bases at V and 4 bases at J, with 16 bases between the two ends. Per germline, CDR1 LNHNV and CDR2 YYDKDF (reference sequence). The length of the CDR3 is 15 residues. The CDR3 DNA is TGTGCCACCAGCAGGGAGCGGGCGGAGGGGTACGAGCAGTACTTC. Its translation: CATSRERAEGYEQYF.

This clonotype was counted at least ten times. The rearrangement links TRBV21-1 to TRBJ1-1; the listed D gene, TRBD1, was not tested against the DNA. TRBV21-1 represents a pseudogene. The CDR3 covers 10 residues. The CDR3 protein is CASAGGGAFF. The CDR3 nucleotides are TGTGCCAGCGCCGGGGGCGGGGCTTTCTTT.

Only a few counts were recorded for this clonotype. V gene TRBV20-1 combines with J gene TRBJ1-2, with TRBD1 matching over 9 bases. V trimming: 6 bases; J trimming: 4 bases; junction bases outside the gene matches: 9. Germline-derived CDR1 and CDR2 are DFQATT and SNEGSKA (reference sequence). This CDR3 spans 14 amino acids. The CDR3 spells CSADRDRESYGYTF. CDR3 coding DNA: TGCAGTGCGGACCGGGACAGGGAGAGCTATGGCTACACCTTC.

Comment on this clonotype: One base away lies a much larger clone, so this may be a sequencing read error. The V gene is TRBV20-1, the J gene TRBJ2-1; D remains unclear. V was cut by 6 bases and J by 12 bases, with 12 bases left in between. Germline V gene data show CDR1 as DFQATT and CDR2 as SNEGSKA (reference sequence). The CDR3 covers 10 residues. The CDR3 region is CSAGPHGQFF. CDR3 nucleotides: TGCAGTGCGGGCCCCCATGGGCAGTTCTTC.